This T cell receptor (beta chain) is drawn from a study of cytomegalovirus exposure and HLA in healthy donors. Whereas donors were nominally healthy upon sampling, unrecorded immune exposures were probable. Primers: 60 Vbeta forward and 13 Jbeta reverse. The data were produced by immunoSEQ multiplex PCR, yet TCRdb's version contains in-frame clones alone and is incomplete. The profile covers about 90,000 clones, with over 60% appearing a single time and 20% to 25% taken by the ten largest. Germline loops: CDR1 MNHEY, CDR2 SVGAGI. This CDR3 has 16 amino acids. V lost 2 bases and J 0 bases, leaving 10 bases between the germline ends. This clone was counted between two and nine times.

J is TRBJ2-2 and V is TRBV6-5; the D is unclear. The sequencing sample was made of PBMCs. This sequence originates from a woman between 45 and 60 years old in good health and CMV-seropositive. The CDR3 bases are TGTGCCAGCAGTTACGGGCAGTTCGCGAACACCGGGGAGCTGTTTTTT. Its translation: CASSYGQFANTGELFF.